These T cell receptor beta chains were read from a single sample in a study of Ad26.COV2.S vaccination and SARS-CoV-2 variants. TCRdb's copy holds only in-frame clones and misses some; the assay was immunoSEQ multiplex PCR. The profile covers about 400,000 clones, with approximately 90% appearing a single time and less than 4% taken by the ten largest. Sequenced material: peripheral blood, taken in a trial of Ad26.COV2.S vaccine versus placebo. The origin of the receptors is a person between 18 and 59 years old who received the Ad26.COV2.S COVID-19 vaccine or a placebo. Each CDR3 is given with its conserved first and last residue. Each record gives: V gene, D gene, J gene, clone size, CDR3 DNA, CDR3 protein. A D gene is named only where the DNA matches it firmly. Not every row has a clone size; where given, it reads once, few, many or a size class.

V gene: TRBV4-1
D gene: -
J gene: TRBJ2-7
clone size: once
CDR3 DNA: TGCGCCAGCAGCCAAGCAGGCAGGGGCTACGAGCAGTACTTC
CDR3 protein: CASSQAGRGYEQYF

V gene: TRBV29-1
D gene: TRBD1
J gene: TRBJ1-2
clone size: few
CDR3 DNA: TGCAGCGTTGCCGGGACAGTTAACTATGGCTACACCTTC
CDR3 protein: CSVAGTVNYGYTF

V gene: TRBV7-3
D gene: -
J gene: TRBJ1-1
clone size: few
CDR3 DNA: TGTGCCAGCAGCTTAGGAGGGGCTAACACTGAAGCTTTCTTT
CDR3 protein: CASSLGGANTEAFF

V gene: TRBV9
D gene: -
J gene: TRBJ2-2
clone size: -
CDR3 DNA: TGTGCCAGCACTGATTCGGGAGCTGCGAACACCGGGGAGCTGTTTTTT
CDR3 protein: CASTDSGAANTGELFF

V gene: TRBV5-1
D gene: -
J gene: TRBJ1-1
clone size: few
CDR3 DNA: TGCGCCAGCAGTCCCGACACACTGAACACTGAAGCTTTCTTT
CDR3 protein: CASSPDTLNTEAFF

V gene: TRBV11-2
D gene: TRBD2
J gene: TRBJ2-5
clone size: -
CDR3 DNA: TGTGCCAGCAGCTTAGCGGGACTAGAGGAAGAGACCCAGTACTTC
CDR3 protein: CASSLAGLEEETQYF

V gene: TRBV7-8
D gene: TRBD1
J gene: TRBJ1-5
clone size: -
CDR3 DNA: TGTGCCAGCAGCTTAGGCAGGGGGCCAAATCAGCCCCAGCATTTT
CDR3 protein: CASSLGRGPNQPQHF

V gene: TRBV2
D gene: -
J gene: TRBJ2-5
clone size: -
CDR3 DNA: TGTGCCAGCACGCCCTGGGGCCTCTACCAAGAGACCCAGTACTTC
CDR3 protein: CASTPWGLYQETQYF

V gene: TRBV3-1/TRBV3-2
D gene: TRBD1
J gene: TRBJ1-2
clone size: -
CDR3 DNA: TGTGCCAGCAGCCGGCAGGGGGAGGATGGCTACACCTTC
CDR3 protein: CASSRQGEDGYTF

V gene: TRBV4-1
D gene: -
J gene: TRBJ1-6
clone size: -
CDR3 DNA: TGCGCCAGCAGCTACCAGGGAAGCTCCTATAATTCACCCCTCCACTTT
CDR3 protein: CASSYQGSSYNSPLHF

V gene: TRBV20-1
D gene: TRBD1
J gene: TRBJ1-5
clone size: -
CDR3 DNA: TGCAGTGCTAGTCGGGCGGGACAGGGACAGCCCCAGCATTTT
CDR3 protein: CSASRAGQGQPQHF

V gene: TRBV9
D gene: TRBD1
J gene: TRBJ2-3
clone size: -
CDR3 DNA: TGTGCCAGCAGCAACGAGGGACAGCCGAGGTTAGATACGCAGTATTTT
CDR3 protein: CASSNEGQPRLDTQYF

V gene: TRBV6-2/TRBV6-3
D gene: -
J gene: TRBJ1-2
clone size: -
CDR3 DNA: TGTGCCAGCAGTTACTTGGGCCTTCATGATGGCTACACCTTC
CDR3 protein: CASSYLGLHDGYTF

V gene: TRBV10-3
D gene: -
J gene: TRBJ1-4
clone size: -
CDR3 DNA: TGTGCCATCGGAGGGGGGCGTAATGAAAAACTGTTTTTT
CDR3 protein: CAIGGGRNEKLFF

V gene: TRBV18
D gene: TRBD2
J gene: TRBJ2-3
clone size: -
CDR3 DNA: TGTGCCAGCTCGAGCGGGGGGGCCGGTGTCGCAGATACGCAGTATTTT
CDR3 protein: CASSSGGAGVADTQYF

V gene: TRBV5-6
D gene: TRBD2
J gene: TRBJ2-5
clone size: -
CDR3 DNA: TGTGCCAGCAGCTTTGGACTAGCGGGGGGCGCCTACCAAGAGACCCAGTACTTC
CDR3 protein: CASSFGLAGGAYQETQYF

V gene: TRBV30
D gene: -
J gene: TRBJ1-2
clone size: few
CDR3 DNA: TGTGCCTGGAGTGTCACAGGAGACTATGGCTACACCTTC
CDR3 protein: CAWSVTGDYGYTF

V gene: TRBV30
D gene: -
J gene: TRBJ1-5
clone size: -
CDR3 DNA: TGTGCCTGGAGTGCGGCGGGAGGTTCTCAGCCCCAGCATTTT
CDR3 protein: CAWSAAGGSQPQHF

V gene: TRBV28
D gene: -
J gene: TRBJ1-2
clone size: -
CDR3 DNA: TGTGCCAGCAGTTATTCATCCGGGCAGCGTGGCTACACCTTC
CDR3 protein: CASSYSSGQRGYTF

V gene: TRBV6-5
D gene: -
J gene: TRBJ2-7
clone size: -
CDR3 DNA: TGTGCCAGCAGTTCTCCGGGCTACGAGCAGTACTTC
CDR3 protein: CASSSPGYEQYF

V gene: TRBV19
D gene: TRBD1
J gene: TRBJ2-7
clone size: -
CDR3 DNA: TGTGCCAGTAGCTCGACAGGGGCCGCCTTACACGGCGAGCAGTACTTC
CDR3 protein: CASSSTGAALHGEQYF

V gene: TRBV19
D gene: -
J gene: TRBJ1-2
clone size: -
CDR3 DNA: TGTGCCAGTAGTATAGGGGCGGAGGGAAACTATGGCTACACCTTC
CDR3 protein: CASSIGAEGNYGYTF

V gene: TRBV12-3/TRBV12-4
D gene: -
J gene: TRBJ1-5
clone size: many
CDR3 DNA: TGTGCCAGCAGTGGTAGGGGGAGACAGCCCCAGCATTTT
CDR3 protein: CASSGRGRQPQHF

V gene: TRBV19
D gene: -
J gene: TRBJ1-2
clone size: once
CDR3 DNA: TGTGCCAGTAGTGCCGATCTTCTGATTTATGGGAGCGGCTACACCTTC
CDR3 protein: CASSADLLIYGSGYTF

V gene: TRBV7-6
D gene: -
J gene: TRBJ2-5
clone size: -
CDR3 DNA: TGTGCCAGCAGCCCGCCCCCGGGGCAAGAGACCCAGTACTTC
CDR3 protein: CASSPPPGQETQYF

V gene: TRBV7-3
D gene: -
J gene: TRBJ2-3
clone size: -
CDR3 DNA: TGTGCCAGCAGCTCAGACAGGTCGGCAGATACGCAGTATTTT
CDR3 protein: CASSSDRSADTQYF

V gene: TRBV3-1/TRBV3-2
D gene: -
J gene: TRBJ2-2
clone size: once
CDR3 DNA: TGTGCCAGCAAGACGGGGGAGAACACCGGGGAGCTGTTTTTT
CDR3 protein: CASKTGENTGELFF

V gene: TRBV6-5
D gene: TRBD1
J gene: TRBJ2-7
clone size: -
CDR3 DNA: TGTGCCACATCTAGGGGGCCCGACGAGCAGTACTTC
CDR3 protein: CATSRGPDEQYF

V gene: TRBV5-1
D gene: -
J gene: TRBJ1-6
clone size: -
CDR3 DNA: TGCGCCAGCAGCTTGGCCGATGGACAGATAAATTCACCCCTCCACTTT
CDR3 protein: CASSLADGQINSPLHF

V gene: TRBV7-8
D gene: -
J gene: TRBJ1-1
clone size: -
CDR3 DNA: TGTGCCAGCAGCTCGAATTCCCTACAGGGACGAGCTTTCTTT
CDR3 protein: CASSSNSLQGRAFF

V gene: TRBV4-2
D gene: -
J gene: TRBJ2-7
clone size: few
CDR3 DNA: TGTGCCAGCAGCCAAAATCGGGCGGGGGCCGAGCAGTACTTC
CDR3 protein: CASSQNRAGAEQYF